One and the same sample provided the 14 T cell receptor beta chains below, sequenced in a study of T-cell reconstitution after alpha-beta-depleted transplantation in children. Unique molecular identifiers were used to barcode this TCRbeta library. TCRdb passed the PCR reads through MiXCR, listing each CDR3 protein once. Seen here are approximately 220,000 distinct CDR3 sequences, approximately 15% observed once, and the top ten hold 43%. The source material was PBMCs, mostly from graft donor cells, sampled 360 days after TCRalphabeta/CD19-depleted stem cell transplant. The receptors come from a male patient between 2 and 9 years old who had a stem cell transplant for acute lymphoblastic leukemia, so the T cells may come from the graft donor.

This clonotype was observed at least ten times. The chain joins TRBV5-4 to TRBJ2-1, with 9 bases aligning to TRBD2. Per the germline V gene, CDR1 is SGHNT and CDR2 is YYREEE (reference sequence). The V gene end was trimmed by 3 bases and the J gene end by 4 bases; junction bases not matched to a gene: 8. The CDR3 has 16 residues. The chain's CDR3 is CASSSLSGGRYNEQFF. The DNA of the CDR3 is TGTGCCAGCAGCTCTCTGAGCGGGGGGCGGTACAATGAGCAGTTCTTC.

This chain joins TRBV29-1 and TRBJ1-2; D might be TRBD1 (6 bases). The germline V and J ends were trimmed by 2 bases and 14 bases, with 9 bases remaining between them. The CDR3 is 9 residues long. CDR1 is SQVTM, CDR2 ANQGSEA, per germline. CDR3 sequence: CSVEIQGTF. The CDR3 nucleotides are TGCAGCGTTGAAATCCAGGGGACCTTC.

This clonotype was seen repeatedly, ten times or more. V usage is TRBV20-1 and J usage is TRBJ1-6; TRBD1 matches at 9 bases. The CDR3 has 14 amino acids. CDR1 is DFQATT and CDR2 is SNEGSKA in the germline V gene (reference sequence). Trimming at V came to 6 bases and at J to 9 bases, leaving 9 bases not matched to a gene. CDR3 in amino acids: CSAHLGQGFSPLHF. As DNA, the CDR3 is TGCAGTGCCCATCTGGGACAGGGATTTTCACCCCTCCACTTT.

V and J are TRBV14 and TRBJ2-5; D is ambiguous. The germline CDR1 and CDR2 sequences are SGHDN and FVKESK. V was pared by 5 bases and J by 1 base, with 5 bases between. The CDR3 loop spans 12 amino acids. CDR3 in amino acids: CASSYLQETQYF. The CDR3 DNA is TGTGCCAGCAGCTACCTCCAAGAGACCCAGTACTTC.

This clonotype has at least ten counts. V is TRBV7-6 and J is TRBJ2-1, with TRBD2 identical over 12 bases. V was pared by 5 bases and J by 6 bases, with 8 bases of the junction left unmatched. Germline V CDR1 and CDR2: SGHVS, FNYEAQ. This CDR3 contains 16 residues. CDR3 sequence: CASSTIRTSGINEQFF. The CDR3 DNA is TGTGCCAGCAGCACAATCCGGACTAGCGGGATCAATGAGCAGTTCTTC. Complete variable domain (other parts from reference TRBV7-6 and TRBJ2-1): GAGVSQSPRYKVTKRGQDVALRCDPISGHVSLYWYRQALGQGPEFLTYFNYEAQQDKSGLPNDRFSAERPEGSISTLTIQRTEQRDSAMYRCASSTIRTSGINEQFFGPGTRLTVL.

This sequence joins TRBV7-2 and TRBJ1-2; no firm D call. V was cut by 1 base and J by 4 bases, with 10 bases left in between. This CDR3 region has 14 residues. Germline assignment: CDR1 SGHTA and CDR2 FQGNSA. Written as DNA, the CDR3 is TGTGCCAGCAGCTTAGTTGTCAGGAGCTATGGCTACACCTTC. Its protein product is CASSLVVRSYGYTF.

This chain uses TRBV10-3 with TRBJ2-3, with no clear D. The CDR3 extends over 15 amino acids. V lost 0 bases and J 2 bases, leaving 9 bases between the germline ends. The germline gives CDR1 ENHRY, CDR2 SYGVKD. The CDR3 sequence is CAISESAVNTDTQYF. The CDR3 DNA follows: TGTGCCATCAGTGAGTCGGCCGTTAACACAGATACGCAGTATTTT.

The rearrangement links TRBV12-3 or TRBV12-4 to TRBJ2-7; TRBD2 matches 12 bases. V dropped 6 bases and J dropped 6; count of bases not matched to a gene: 9. The CDR3 runs 15 residues. The CDR3 sequence: CASSPAGLAGSEQYF. In DNA, the CDR3 is TGTGCCAGCAGCCCGGCGGGACTAGCGGGCTCCGAGCAGTACTTC.

J is TRBJ1-2 and V is TRBV5-6; D is undetermined. The germline V and J ends were trimmed by 0 bases and 4 bases, with 7 bases remaining between them. Germline loops: CDR1 SGHDT, CDR2 YYEEEE. The CDR3 is 13 amino acids. DNA for the CDR3: TGTGCCAGCAGCTTGGGATGGAGCTATGGCTACACCTTC. Amino acids: CASSLGWSYGYTF.

The chain uses TRBV3-1 and TRBJ1-1, with no clear D. The CDR3 loop spans 12 amino acids. Looked up from germline, CDR1 is LGHDT and CDR2 is YNNKEL (reference sequence). Trimming cost V 4 bases and J 8 bases, with 11 bases left between them. CDR3 sequence: CASSPRPPEAFF. In nucleotides, the CDR3 is TGTGCCAGCAGCCCCAGGCCTCCGGAAGCTTTCTTT.

This chain connects TRBV11-2 to TRBJ1-2; D remains unclear. Trimming took 5 bases from V and 3 from J, leaving 4 bases between them. CDR1 is SGHAT and CDR2 is FQNNGV in the germline V gene. The CDR3 is 11 residues long. The CDR3 spells CASSQYYGYTF. In nucleotides, the CDR3 is TGTGCCAGCAGCCAGTACTATGGCTACACCTTC.

This clonotype was picked up many times. This chain joins TRBV29-1 and TRBJ2-1; 8 nucleotides line up with TRBD1. V gave up 6 bases and J gave up 3 bases; unmatched junction bases: 13. The CDR3 length is 16 residues. Germline V gives CDR1 SQVTM, CDR2 ANQGSEA. The DNA of the CDR3 is TGCAGCGTGGATCGGACAGGGACCGCGATCTACAATGAGCAGTTCTTC. Residues: CSVDRTGTAIYNEQFF.

This clonotype has only a few counts. The chain combines TRBV18 with TRBJ1-1, with a tentative D call TRBD1 (6 bases). Germline values: CDR1 KGHSH, CDR2 LQKENI. This CDR3 comprises 14 residues. The ends were cut back, 4 bases at V and 3 bases at J, with 12 bases in the middle. The CDR3: CASSLRTAYTEAFF. The CDR3 DNA sequence: TGTGCCAGCTCACTGCGGACAGCCTACACTGAAGCTTTCTTT.

This clonotype was picked up a small number of times. This chain links TRBV5-1 with TRBJ2-1; 8 bases line up with TRBD2. The CDR3 is 16 amino acids. Trimming at V came to 0 bases and at J to 5 bases, leaving 7 bases not matched to a gene. Germline assignment: CDR1 SGHRS and CDR2 YFSETQ. CDR3 bases: TGCGCCAGCAGCTTGGGAGCGGGACTAGTTAACAATGAGCAGTTCTTC. It yields the protein CASSLGAGLVNNEQFF.